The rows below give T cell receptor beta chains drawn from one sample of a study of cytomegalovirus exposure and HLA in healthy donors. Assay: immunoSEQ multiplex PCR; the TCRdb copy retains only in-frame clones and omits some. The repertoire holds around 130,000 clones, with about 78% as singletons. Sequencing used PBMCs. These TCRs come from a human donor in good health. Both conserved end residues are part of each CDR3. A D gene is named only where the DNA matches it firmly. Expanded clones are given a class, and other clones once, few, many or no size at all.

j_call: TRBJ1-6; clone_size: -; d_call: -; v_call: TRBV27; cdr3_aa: CASSFYREDSPLHF; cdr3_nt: TGTGCCAGCAGTTTCTACCGGGAAGATTCACCCCTCCACTTT
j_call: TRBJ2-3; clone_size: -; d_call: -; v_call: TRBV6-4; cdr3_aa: CASRESSDPTDTQYF; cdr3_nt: TGTGCCAGCAGGGAGTCTAGCGATCCCACAGATACGCAGTATTTT
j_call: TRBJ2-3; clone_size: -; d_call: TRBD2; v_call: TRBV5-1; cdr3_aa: CASSFPSGRVGADTQYF; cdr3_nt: TGCGCCAGCAGCTTTCCCAGCGGGAGGGTTGGCGCAGATACGCAGTATTTT
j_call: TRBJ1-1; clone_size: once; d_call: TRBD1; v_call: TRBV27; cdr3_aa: CASSPLPGGWTEAFF; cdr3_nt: TGTGCCAGCAGTCCGCTCCCAGGGGGCTGGACTGAAGCTTTCTTT
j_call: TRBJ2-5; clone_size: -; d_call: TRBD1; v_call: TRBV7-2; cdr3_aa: CASSAGTGGLGQYF; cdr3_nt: TGTGCCAGCAGCGCCGGGACAGGGGGCTTAGGGCAGTACTTC
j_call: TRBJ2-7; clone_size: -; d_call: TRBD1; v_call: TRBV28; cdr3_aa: CASSPHRGLTYEQYF; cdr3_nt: TGTGCCAGCAGTCCCCACAGGGGGCTGACCTACGAGCAGTACTTC
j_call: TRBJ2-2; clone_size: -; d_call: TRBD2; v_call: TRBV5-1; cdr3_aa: CASSLNIRGGTGELFF; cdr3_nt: TGCGCCAGCAGCTTGAATATCCGGGGGGGCACCGGGGAGCTGTTTTTT
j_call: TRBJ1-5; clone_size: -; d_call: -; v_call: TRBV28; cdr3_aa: CASSPHPTGRPLISNQPQHF; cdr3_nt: TGTGCCAGCAGCCCCCACCCTACAGGGCGACCTCTTATTAGCAATCAGCCCCAGCATTTT
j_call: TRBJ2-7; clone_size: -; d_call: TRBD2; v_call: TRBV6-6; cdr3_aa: CASSYSGGGYEQYF; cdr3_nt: TGTGCCAGCAGTTACAGCGGGGGTGGGTACGAGCAGTACTTC
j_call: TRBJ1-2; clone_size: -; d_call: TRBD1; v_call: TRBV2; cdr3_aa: CASRPGQGEIYGYTF; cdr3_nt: TGTGCCAGCAGACCCGGACAGGGAGAAATTTATGGCTACACCTTC
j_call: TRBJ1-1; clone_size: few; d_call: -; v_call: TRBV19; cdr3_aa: CASSIKTVNTEAFF; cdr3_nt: TGTGCCAGTAGTATTAAAACTGTGAACACTGAAGCTTTCTTT
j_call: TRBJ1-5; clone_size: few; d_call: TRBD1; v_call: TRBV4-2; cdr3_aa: CASSQGGGTGLKPQHF; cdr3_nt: TGTGCCAGCAGCCAGGGTGGCGGGACAGGGCTGAAGCCCCAGCATTTT
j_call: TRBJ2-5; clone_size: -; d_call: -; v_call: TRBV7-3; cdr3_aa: CASSLGAGETQYF; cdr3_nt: TGTGCCAGCAGCTTAGGGGCCGGAGAGACCCAGTACTTC
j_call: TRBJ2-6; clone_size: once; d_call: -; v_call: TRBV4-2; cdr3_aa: CASSQEKSRSSGANVLTF; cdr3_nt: TGTGCCAGCAGCCAAGAAAAGAGTAGATCCTCTGGGGCCAACGTCCTGACTTTC
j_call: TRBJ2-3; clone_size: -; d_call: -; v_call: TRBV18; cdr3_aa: CASSPVGGAADTQYF; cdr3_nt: TGTGCCAGCTCACCAGTGGGGGGGGCCGCAGATACGCAGTATTTT
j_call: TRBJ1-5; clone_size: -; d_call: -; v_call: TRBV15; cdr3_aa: CATSRTGSGFGNQPQHF; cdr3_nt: TGTGCCACCAGCAGAACGGGTTCGGGGTTTGGCAATCAGCCCCAGCATTTT
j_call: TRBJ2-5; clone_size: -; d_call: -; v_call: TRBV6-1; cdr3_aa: CASVLVETQYF; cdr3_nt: TGTGCCAGCGTCCTAGTAGAGACCCAGTACTTC
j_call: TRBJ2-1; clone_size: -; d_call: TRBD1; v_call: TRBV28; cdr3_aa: CATRGQYNEQFF; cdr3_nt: TGTGCCACCAGGGGGCAGTACAATGAGCAGTTCTTC
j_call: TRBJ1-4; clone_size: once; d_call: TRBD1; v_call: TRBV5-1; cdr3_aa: CASSPSGTGGVGEKLFF; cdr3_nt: TGCGCCAGCAGCCCTTCCGGGACAGGGGGCGTCGGGGAAAAACTGTTTTTT
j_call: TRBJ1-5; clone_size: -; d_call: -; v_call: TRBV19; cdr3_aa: CASSSPGGVRNQPQHF; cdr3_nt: TGTGCCAGTAGTAGTCCCGGGGGGGTGCGCAATCAGCCCCAGCATTTT
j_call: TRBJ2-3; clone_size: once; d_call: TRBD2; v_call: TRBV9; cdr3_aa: CASSVGPGGIDTQYF; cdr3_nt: TGTGCCAGCAGCGTAGGTCCGGGAGGGATAGATACGCAGTATTTT
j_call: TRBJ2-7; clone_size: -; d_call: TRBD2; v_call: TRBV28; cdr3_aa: CASRPGGLAVGEQYF; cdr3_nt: TGTGCCAGCCGTCCTGGGGGACTAGCCGTTGGGGAGCAATACTTC
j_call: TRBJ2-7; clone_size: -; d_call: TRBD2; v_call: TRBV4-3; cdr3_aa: CASSQAGGGLYEQYF; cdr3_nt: TGCGCCAGCAGCCAAGCCGGGGGGGGTCTTTACGAGCAGTACTTC
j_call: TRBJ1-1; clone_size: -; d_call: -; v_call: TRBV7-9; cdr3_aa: CSSFARANTEAFF; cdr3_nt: TGTTCCAGCTTTGCCAGGGCGAACACTGAAGCTTTCTTT
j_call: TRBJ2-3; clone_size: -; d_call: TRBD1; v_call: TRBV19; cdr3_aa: CASSRRQGSTDTQYF; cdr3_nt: TGTGCCAGTAGTCGGCGACAGGGAAGCACAGATACGCAGTATTTT
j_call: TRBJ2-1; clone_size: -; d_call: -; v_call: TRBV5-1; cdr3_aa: CASSLVSANEQFF; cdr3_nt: TGCGCCAGCAGCTTGGTCAGTGCCAATGAGCAGTTCTTC
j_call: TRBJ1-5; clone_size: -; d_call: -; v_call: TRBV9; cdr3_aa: CASSPRDFPSQPQHF; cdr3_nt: TGTGCCAGCAGCCCCCGGGACTTCCCAAGTCAGCCCCAGCATTTT
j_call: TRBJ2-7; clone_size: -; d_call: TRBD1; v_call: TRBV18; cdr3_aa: CASGARDRGGSYEQYF; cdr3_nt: TGTGCCAGCGGCGCGAGGGACAGGGGTGGTTCCTACGAGCAGTACTTC
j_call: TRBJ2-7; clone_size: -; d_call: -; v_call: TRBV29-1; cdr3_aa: CSVEAGTYEQYF; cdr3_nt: TGCAGCGTTGAAGCAGGGACCTACGAGCAGTACTTC
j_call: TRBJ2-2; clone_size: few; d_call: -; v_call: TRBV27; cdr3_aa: CASTLAGRGTGELFF; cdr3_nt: TGTGCCAGCACCCTGGCGGGACGCGGCACCGGGGAGCTGTTTTTT
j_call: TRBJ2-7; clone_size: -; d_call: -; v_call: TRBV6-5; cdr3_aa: CASSYPVGEEYEQYF; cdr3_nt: TGTGCCAGCAGTTACCCTGTGGGAGAGGAATACGAGCAGTACTTC
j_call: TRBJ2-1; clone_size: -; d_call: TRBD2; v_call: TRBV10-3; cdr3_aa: CAISGFIAGGPFNEQFF; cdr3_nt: TGTGCCATCAGTGGGTTCATAGCGGGAGGGCCTTTCAATGAGCAGTTCTTC
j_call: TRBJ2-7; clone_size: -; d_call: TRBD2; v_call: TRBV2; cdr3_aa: CASSEAHTSGGLEQYF; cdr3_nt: TGTGCCAGCAGTGAAGCCCACACTAGCGGTGGCCTCGAGCAGTACTTC
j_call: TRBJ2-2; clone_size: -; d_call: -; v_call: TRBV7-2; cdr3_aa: CASSPTSSVAGELFF; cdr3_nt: TGTGCCAGCAGCCCGACTAGTTCAGTTGCCGGGGAGCTGTTTTTT
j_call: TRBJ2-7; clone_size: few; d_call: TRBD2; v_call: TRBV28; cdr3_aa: CASSSPRGGPFDEQYF; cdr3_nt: TGTGCCAGCAGCTCACCCCGGGGGGGACCCTTTGATGAGCAGTACTTC
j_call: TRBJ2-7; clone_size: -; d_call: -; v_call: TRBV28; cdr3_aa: CASSSPQSGQYF; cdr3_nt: TGTGCCAGCAGTTCCCCCCAATCGGGGCAGTACTTC
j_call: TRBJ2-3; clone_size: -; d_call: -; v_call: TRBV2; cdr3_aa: CASRPSRGTDTQYF; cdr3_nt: TGTGCCAGCAGGCCGAGCAGGGGCACAGATACGCAGTATTTT
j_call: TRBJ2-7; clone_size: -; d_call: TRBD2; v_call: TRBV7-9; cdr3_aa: CSSSWGTSGGVEQYF; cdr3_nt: TGTTCCAGCAGCTGGGGGACTAGCGGGGGGGTTGAGCAGTACTTC
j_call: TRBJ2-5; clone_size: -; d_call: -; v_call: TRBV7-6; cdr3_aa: CASSLVVPPRGTQYF; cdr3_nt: TGTGCCAGCAGCTTAGTTGTCCCCCCAAGGGGGACCCAGTACTTC
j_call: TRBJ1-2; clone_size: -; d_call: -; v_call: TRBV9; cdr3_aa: CASRGHQIDNYGYTF; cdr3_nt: TGTGCCAGCAGGGGCCATCAAATAGATAACTATGGCTACACCTTC
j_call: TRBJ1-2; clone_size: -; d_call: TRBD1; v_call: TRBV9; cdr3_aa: CASSPVGTGNGYTF; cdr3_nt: TGTGCCAGCAGCCCAGTCGGGACAGGGAATGGCTACACCTTC